This entry features one TCR beta chain sequence. Its antigen is still unknown. These data are taken from a study of multiple sclerosis patients with progressive multifocal leukoencephalopathy. The study, taken as a whole, reports: The findings' link to JC virus versus immunocompromise remained uncertain. Preferential TRBV-TRBJ pairings or common gene usage were not detected at PML.

Germline V CDR1 and CDR2: SGDLS, YYNGEE. V lost 2 bases, J lost 2 bases, and 7 bases stayed unmatched. The CDR3 runs 16 residues. Time point defined: about a year of natalizumab therapy. Prior interferon beta treatment was universal, and the PML patients were all female. This was a survey-level run. Sequenced by immunoSEQ multiplex PCR; TCRdb stores in-frame clones only, minus some. The repertoire holds about 25,000 clones, with approximately 90% as singletons. The TCR comes from a young man with multiple sclerosis. The rearrangement uses TRBV9 and TRBJ1-1; TRBD1 matches 9 bases. The sample here was PBMCs, taken from a patient treated with natalizumab. CDR3 bases: TGTGCCAGCAGCGTGCCGGGACAGGGATTAAACACTGAAGCTTTCTTT. Its translation is CASSVPGQGLNTEAFF.